This TCR beta chain was recorded in a study of OX40 agonist ivuxolimab in advanced cancers. Regarding the study as a whole: Certain nonresponding patients likewise had low normalized T-cell clonal expansion.

Remarks on this clone: Antigen unknown.

V lost 3 bases and J lost 6; bases outside the gene matches: 5. Germline V gene lookup returns CDR1 SGHVS and CDR2 FQNEAQ. CDR3 length equals 15 residues. TCRdb's table, derived via immunoSEQ multiplex PCR, lists solely in-frame clones and lacks some. In the table there are 22,000 or so clones, around 80% of which are singletons. This clonotype was sampled from an adult with an advanced solid tumor such as melanoma, head and neck, liver or kidney cancer. This chain joins TRBV7-8 and TRBJ2-1; TRBD1 matches at 10 bases. This sample comprised CD4+ or CD8+ T cells sorted from blood, obtained in a trial of the OX40 agonist ivuxolimab. Here the CDR3 DNA reads TGTGCCAGCAGCTTGCCGGGACAGGGGATCAATGAGCAGTTCTTC. This translates into CASSLPGQGINEQFF.